The entry that follows covers one TCR beta chain sequence. As yet, its antigen is unknown. Trimming shortened V by 3 bases and J by 4 bases, and 12 bases separated the two germline ends. The CDR3 is 15 amino acids. Germline loops: CDR1 SGHTA, CDR2 FQGNSA. The data originate from a study of T cells in Graves' hyperthyroidism and ophthalmopathy. Patients showing uncontrolled infection, other autoimmune disease, pregnancy or lactation were ineligible. Findings and caveats of the study: Also found in blood were most expanded thyroid clonotypes above 0.001. The model anticipated ophthalmopathy a median around six months pre-onset.

Using RNA transcripts as the source, TCR beta CDR3 regions were amplified. Researchers ran a first-round RT-PCR on the TCR CDR3 using the HTBI primer set. TCRdb recomputed calls from the multiplex PCR reads with MiXCR, one row per CDR3 protein. The table shows roughly 500,000 distinct CDR3 sequences, with 40% to 50% occurring only once. The origin of this receptor is an adult woman with Graves' disease, either hyperthyroidism or ophthalmopathy (not recorded which). V and J are TRBV7-2 and TRBJ2-2; TRBD1 is a possible D gene (5 bases). Sequencing was done on a sample of peripheral blood or thyroid tissue (not recorded which). The CDR3 region is CASSFSNRITGELFF. CDR3 bases: TGTGCCAGCAGCTTCTCGAACAGGATCACCGGGGAGCTGTTTTTT.